The sequence of this TCR beta chain was determined in a study of Graves' ophthalmopathy and Graves' hyperthyroidism. Beta-chain TCR CDR3 regions were amplified from RNA transcripts. The first round was an RT-PCR with HTBI primers, and the second round was a multiplex PCR. TCRdb reprocessed the multiplex PCR reads via MiXCR and lists one record per CDR3 protein. Altogether about 400,000 distinct CDR3 sequences are present, 15% being singletons, with the ten largest covering around 7%. The CDR3 is 15 amino acids. Germline assignment: CDR1 LNHDA and CDR2 SQIVND (reference sequence). With 4 bases clipped from V and 4 bases from J, the junction kept 7 bases outside the gene matches. In this cohort's terms, stable hyperthyroidism meant no ophthalmopathy by 18 months of follow-up.

The sequence was obtained from a woman aged 18-29 years with stable Graves' hyperthyroidism. This rearrangement joins TRBV19 to TRBJ2-5; 9 nucleotides line up with TRBD1. Sequenced sample: peripheral blood. This chain's CDR3 is CASSTRGQGLETQYF. CDR3 nucleotides: TGTGCCAGTAGTACCAGGGGACAGGGCTTAGAGACCCAGTACTTC.